This T cell receptor (beta chain) was found in a study of blood T cell repertoires in COVID-19. Overall study context: The United States, Italy and Spain provided the acute and convalescent COVID-19 samples.

Profiling relied on immunoSEQ multiplex PCR, and the TCRdb table lists in-frame clones only, not all of them. The table includes 200,000 or so clones, 70% to 90% detected once. Recovered participants had two consecutive negative NP/OP PCR tests, healthcare professional clearance, or symptom resolution. With V trimmed by 2 bases and J by 5 bases, 9 bases remained unmatched. Germline V gene sequence: CDR1 SGHAT, CDR2 FQNNGV. This CDR3 is 15 amino acids long. The receptor comes from a man aged 30-40 years who had recovered from COVID-19. The chain carries TRBV11-2 and TRBJ2-7; 7 bases agree with TRBD2. The sequencing sample was made of PBMCs or T cells enriched from blood (not recorded which). CDR3 nucleotide sequence: TGTGCCAGCAGCTTAAATGGGGAGGGGCTCGACGAGCAGTACTTC. Its protein product is CASSLNGEGLDEQYF. Variable domain in full (rest from reference TRBV11-2 and TRBJ2-7): EAGVAQSPRYKIIEKRQSVAFWCNPISGHATLYWYQQILGQGPKLLIQFQNNGVVDDSQLPKDRFSAERLKGVDSTLKIQPAKLEDSAVYLCASSLNGEGLDEQYFGPGTRLTVT.